In its sample, the clone carrying this TCR beta chain was seen a few times. Antigen: not known. V dropped 3 bases and J dropped 5 bases, with 19 bases sitting between them. Germline-derived CDR1 and CDR2 are LGHNA and YNFKEQ. The CDR3 totals 16 residues. The table came from immunoSEQ multiplex PCR; TCRdb's copy has only in-frame clones and leaves some out. Among roughly 67,000 clones listed, 70% to 90% were seen once. These data come from a study of OX40 agonist ivuxolimab in advanced cancers. Findings and limits, study-wide: Individuals who were partial responders at 0.1-3.0 mg/kg had clonal expansion that ranked among the lowest. CD8+ T cells showed, on average, more clonal expansion than CD4+ cells.

The origin of this receptor is an adult with an advanced solid tumor such as melanoma, head and neck, liver or kidney cancer. The chain recombines TRBV4-2 with TRBJ2-5, with D perhaps assigned TRBD1 or TRBD2 (5 bases each). This specimen consisted of CD4+ or CD8+ T cells sorted from blood, obtained in a trial of the OX40 agonist ivuxolimab. In nucleotides, the CDR3 is TGTGCCAGCAGCCAGGGGGTTGGGCTCAGGGAGGAGACCCAGTACTTC. Its translation is CASSQGVGLREETQYF.